This is a list of T cell receptor beta chains from one sample in a study of Graves' ophthalmopathy and Graves' hyperthyroidism. TCRdb fed the multiplex PCR reads into MiXCR, producing one record per CDR3 protein. The data show around 660,000 distinct CDR3 sequences, about 40% seen once. Sequenced: peripheral blood. These receptors came from an adult man with Graves' ophthalmopathy. Each CDR3 is given with its conserved first and last residue. The D gene is left open where the match is weak. Some rows mark clone size as missing; the rest say once, few, many or name a class of expanded clone.

v_gene: TRBV7-3
abundance: few
j_gene: TRBJ1-6
d_gene: TRBD1
CDR3aa: CASSPRDSASFNSPLHF
CDR3nt: TGTGCCAGCTCACCCCGGGACAGCGCGTCCTTTAATTCACCCCTCCACTTT

v_gene: TRBV9
abundance: -
j_gene: TRBJ2-1
d_gene: TRBD2
CDR3aa: CASNAGGRNEQFF
CDR3nt: TGTGCCAGCAATGCGGGAGGGAGGAATGAGCAGTTCTTC

v_gene: TRBV14
abundance: few
j_gene: TRBJ1-6
d_gene: -
CDR3aa: CASSQEGGLYNSPLHF
CDR3nt: TGTGCCAGCAGCCAAGAAGGGGGACTCTATAATTCACCCCTCCACTTT

v_gene: TRBV15
abundance: many
j_gene: TRBJ1-1
d_gene: -
CDR3aa: CATSRARSMNTEAFF
CDR3nt: TGTGCCACCAGCAGAGCCCGGAGTATGAACACTGAAGCTTTCTTT

v_gene: TRBV29-1
abundance: -
j_gene: TRBJ2-1
d_gene: -
CDR3aa: CSVTSPNEQFF
CDR3nt: TGCAGCGTTACTAGCCCCAATGAGCAGTTCTTC

v_gene: TRBV5-5
abundance: few
j_gene: TRBJ1-5
d_gene: -
CDR3aa: CAWSVNSDQPQHF
CDR3nt: TGTGCCTGGAGTGTAAACAGCGATCAGCCCCAGCATTTT

v_gene: TRBV7-9
abundance: many
j_gene: TRBJ2-5
d_gene: TRBD2
CDR3aa: CASSFGTSGRAGQETQYF
CDR3nt: TGTGCCAGCAGCTTCGGGACTAGCGGGAGGGCCGGGCAAGAGACCCAGTACTTC

v_gene: TRBV6-5
abundance: few
j_gene: TRBJ1-1
d_gene: -
CDR3aa: CASSYSRGGRWTEAFF
CDR3nt: TGTGCCAGCAGTTACAGCAGGGGCGGTCGATGGACTGAAGCTTTCTTT

v_gene: TRBV30
abundance: -
j_gene: TRBJ2-3
d_gene: TRBD2
CDR3aa: CAWQAGGTDTQYF
CDR3nt: TGTGCCTGGCAAGCGGGAGGAACAGATACGCAGTATTTT

v_gene: TRBV29-1
abundance: -
j_gene: TRBJ2-5
d_gene: TRBD2
CDR3aa: CSVQGTSGVETQYF
CDR3nt: TGCAGCGTCCAAGGGACTAGCGGGGTGGAGACCCAGTACTTC

v_gene: TRBV15
abundance: once
j_gene: TRBJ1-1
d_gene: TRBD1
CDR3aa: CATSKEGTGNEAFF
CDR3nt: TGTGCCACCAGCAAGGAGGGGACAGGGAATGAAGCTTTCTTT

v_gene: TRBV30
abundance: few
j_gene: TRBJ2-6
d_gene: TRBD2
CDR3aa: CAWSGLAGGPGSGANVLTF
CDR3nt: TGTGCCTGGAGTGGATTAGCGGGAGGGCCGGGGTCTGGGGCCAACGTCCTGACTTTC

v_gene: TRBV2
abundance: -
j_gene: TRBJ2-7
d_gene: TRBD2
CDR3aa: CASSEDDQREELEQYF
CDR3nt: TGTGCCAGCAGTGAAGATGATCAGCGGGAGGAACTCGAGCAGTACTTC

v_gene: TRBV24-1
abundance: -
j_gene: TRBJ2-1
d_gene: -
CDR3aa: CATSDRTGTNEQFF
CDR3nt: TGTGCCACCAGTGACAGGACCGGGACAAATGAGCAGTTCTTC

v_gene: TRBV2
abundance: -
j_gene: TRBJ2-3
d_gene: -
CDR3aa: CASSEGGRIDTQYF
CDR3nt: TGTGCCAGCAGTGAGGGGGGCAGGATAGATACGCAGTATTTT

v_gene: TRBV29-1
abundance: many
j_gene: TRBJ2-7
d_gene: -
CDR3aa: CSASGRGASPYEQYF
CDR3nt: TGCAGCGCTTCCGGGCGTGGGGCTAGCCCCTACGAGCAGTACTTC

v_gene: TRBV10-2
abundance: many
j_gene: TRBJ2-7
d_gene: TRBD1
CDR3aa: CASGTGGDEQYF
CDR3nt: TGCGCCAGCGGGACAGGGGGCGACGAGCAGTACTTC

v_gene: TRBV25-1
abundance: -
j_gene: TRBJ2-5
d_gene: TRBD2
CDR3aa: CASVSIAGQETQYF
CDR3nt: TGTGCCAGCGTTAGTATAGCGGGTCAAGAGACCCAGTACTTC

v_gene: TRBV2
abundance: many
j_gene: TRBJ2-2
d_gene: TRBD1
CDR3aa: CASSPGQAKTGELFF
CDR3nt: TGTGCCAGCAGTCCTGGACAGGCCAAGACCGGGGAGCTGTTTTTT

v_gene: TRBV5-1
abundance: few
j_gene: TRBJ2-2
d_gene: -
CDR3aa: CASSLGGGRNTGELFF
CDR3nt: TGCGCCAGCAGCTTGGGCGGGGGCCGGAACACCGGGGAGCTGTTTTTT

v_gene: TRBV2
abundance: many
j_gene: TRBJ2-2
d_gene: -
CDR3aa: CASCEGGTGELFF
CDR3nt: TGTGCCAGCTGCGAAGGCGGCACCGGGGAGCTGTTTTTT

v_gene: TRBV5-8
abundance: -
j_gene: TRBJ2-7
d_gene: -
CDR3aa: CASIGTYEQYF
CDR3nt: TGTGCCAGTATCGGGACCTACGAGCAGTACTTC

v_gene: TRBV7-3
abundance: -
j_gene: TRBJ2-5
d_gene: -
CDR3aa: CASSFSPGGETQYF
CDR3nt: TGTGCCAGCAGCTTCTCGCCAGGAGGGGAGACCCAGTACTTC

v_gene: TRBV11-2
abundance: few
j_gene: TRBJ2-7
d_gene: TRBD1
CDR3aa: CASSSGQELYEQYF
CDR3nt: TGTGCCAGCAGCTCCGGACAGGAACTCTACGAGCAGTACTTC

v_gene: TRBV2
abundance: -
j_gene: TRBJ2-2
d_gene: -
CDR3aa: CASSERRSNTGELFF
CDR3nt: TGTGCCAGCAGTGAGCGCAGATCGAACACCGGGGAGCTGTTTTTT

v_gene: TRBV10-3
abundance: -
j_gene: TRBJ2-5
d_gene: TRBD2
CDR3aa: CASSSGLAGRETQYF
CDR3nt: TGTGCCAGCAGTTCGGGACTAGCGGGGCGGGAGACCCAGTACTTC

v_gene: TRBV29-1
abundance: -
j_gene: TRBJ2-5
d_gene: TRBD1
CDR3aa: CSVTSTGGKTQYF
CDR3nt: TGCAGCGTGACGTCTACAGGGGGAAAGACCCAGTACTTC

v_gene: TRBV7-9
abundance: -
j_gene: TRBJ2-7
d_gene: TRBD2
CDR3aa: CASSLRLANNYEQYF
CDR3nt: TGTGCCAGCAGTCTACGACTAGCGAATAACTACGAGCAGTACTTC

v_gene: TRBV19
abundance: -
j_gene: TRBJ1-6
d_gene: -
CDR3aa: CASSSQGRNSPLHF
CDR3nt: TGTGCCAGTAGTAGCCAGGGGAGGAATTCACCCCTCCACTTT

v_gene: TRBV11-2
abundance: few
j_gene: TRBJ2-5
d_gene: -
CDR3aa: CASSLDLGRGGLTSTQYF
CDR3nt: TGTGCCAGCAGCTTAGATCTAGGCAGGGGGGGCCTTACATCGACCCAGTACTTC

v_gene: TRBV12-3/TRBV12-4
abundance: many
j_gene: TRBJ1-1
d_gene: -
CDR3aa: CASSLSGSTAFF
CDR3nt: TGTGCCAGCAGTTTATCGGGGAGTACGGCTTTCTTT

v_gene: TRBV29-1
abundance: -
j_gene: TRBJ2-7
d_gene: -
CDR3aa: CAWTDGYSYEQYF
CDR3nt: TGTGCCTGGACCGACGGATACTCCTACGAGCAGTACTTC

v_gene: TRBV19
abundance: many
j_gene: TRBJ1-5
d_gene: TRBD1
CDR3aa: CASSIGRGRDQPQHF
CDR3nt: TGTGCCAGTAGTATTGGCAGGGGGCGCGATCAGCCCCAGCATTTT

v_gene: TRBV7-2
abundance: -
j_gene: TRBJ2-7
d_gene: TRBD2
CDR3aa: CASSSSGSFTYEQYF
CDR3nt: TGTGCCAGCAGCTCTAGCGGGTCTTTCACCTACGAGCAGTACTTC

v_gene: TRBV5-1
abundance: many
j_gene: TRBJ2-5
d_gene: TRBD1
CDR3aa: CASSLEGASEETQYF
CDR3nt: TGCGCCAGCAGCTTGGAGGGGGCCAGCGAAGAGACCCAGTACTTC

v_gene: TRBV6-1
abundance: -
j_gene: TRBJ2-2
d_gene: -
CDR3aa: CASRVYIGELFF
CDR3nt: TGTGCCAGCAGGGTTTACATCGGGGAGCTGTTTTTT

v_gene: TRBV14
abundance: many
j_gene: TRBJ2-7
d_gene: TRBD2
CDR3aa: CASSQGGLEQYF
CDR3nt: TGTGCCAGCAGCCAGGGAGGGCTTGAGCAGTACTTC

v_gene: TRBV11-2
abundance: -
j_gene: TRBJ2-2
d_gene: TRBD2
CDR3aa: CASTRREGTGELFF
CDR3nt: TGTGCCAGCACCCGCCGGGAGGGCACCGGGGAGCTGTTTTTT

v_gene: TRBV3-1
abundance: -
j_gene: TRBJ2-7
d_gene: -
CDR3aa: CASSPSTQSYEQYF
CDR3nt: TGTGCCAGCAGCCCAAGTACCCAGTCCTACGAGCAGTACTTC

v_gene: TRBV12-3/TRBV12-4
abundance: many
j_gene: TRBJ1-5
d_gene: TRBD1
CDR3aa: CASRGGTDPNQPQHF
CDR3nt: TGTGCCAGCAGGGGTGGGACAGATCCTAATCAGCCCCAGCATTTT

v_gene: TRBV10-2
abundance: many
j_gene: TRBJ1-6
d_gene: -
CDR3aa: CASSEQGYNSPLHF
CDR3nt: TGCGCCAGCAGTGAGCAGGGGTATAATTCACCCCTCCACTTT

v_gene: TRBV20-1
abundance: -
j_gene: TRBJ2-7
d_gene: -
CDR3aa: CSAPGGQGINEQYF
CDR3nt: TGCAGTGCTCCCGGGGGGCAGGGGATCAACGAGCAGTACTTC

v_gene: TRBV27
abundance: -
j_gene: TRBJ1-5
d_gene: -
CDR3aa: CASSLRYGNQPQHF
CDR3nt: TGTGCCAGCAGTTTACGATATGGCAATCAGCCCCAGCATTTT

v_gene: TRBV29-1
abundance: many
j_gene: TRBJ2-2
d_gene: -
CDR3aa: CSVVVRTNTGELFF
CDR3nt: TGCAGCGTTGTTGTGCGGACGAACACCGGGGAGCTGTTTTTT

v_gene: TRBV7-9
abundance: -
j_gene: TRBJ2-3
d_gene: TRBD2
CDR3aa: CASSRRTSGDTDTQYF
CDR3nt: TGTGCCAGCAGCAGAAGGACTAGCGGGGACACAGATACGCAGTATTTT

v_gene: TRBV7-9
abundance: -
j_gene: TRBJ1-1
d_gene: TRBD1
CDR3aa: CASSLAVGQGAAEAFF
CDR3nt: TGCGCCAGCAGCCTAGCTGTAGGACAGGGGGCCGCTGAAGCTTTCTTT

v_gene: TRBV19
abundance: -
j_gene: TRBJ1-2
d_gene: -
CDR3aa: CASSRYKGANYGYTF
CDR3nt: TGTGCCAGTAGTAGATACAAAGGAGCTAACTATGGCTACACCTTC

v_gene: TRBV24-1
abundance: -
j_gene: TRBJ2-1
d_gene: TRBD2
CDR3aa: CATSDGTSGSVYNEQFF
CDR3nt: TGTGCCACCAGTGATGGGACTAGCGGGAGTGTCTACAATGAGCAGTTCTTC

v_gene: TRBV7-2
abundance: -
j_gene: TRBJ1-2
d_gene: -
CDR3aa: CASSLVGGRDYGYTF
CDR3nt: TGTGCCAGCAGCTTAGTGGGGGGGCGCGACTATGGCTACACCTTC

v_gene: TRBV20-1
abundance: once
j_gene: TRBJ1-1
d_gene: -
CDR3aa: CSASGDPEAFF
CDR3nt: TGCAGTGCTAGTGGGGACCCTGAAGCTTTCTTT

v_gene: TRBV2
abundance: -
j_gene: TRBJ2-7
d_gene: -
CDR3aa: CASRFRDGSYEQYF
CDR3nt: TGTGCCAGCAGATTCCGGGACGGTTCCTACGAGCAGTACTTC

v_gene: TRBV12-3/TRBV12-4
abundance: many
j_gene: TRBJ2-2
d_gene: TRBD2
CDR3aa: CASSLSGSVTGELFF
CDR3nt: TGTGCCAGCAGTTTAAGCGGGAGTGTCACCGGGGAGCTGTTTTTT

v_gene: TRBV14
abundance: -
j_gene: TRBJ2-6
d_gene: -
CDR3aa: CASSQDKGANVLTF
CDR3nt: TGTGCCAGCAGCCAAGATAAGGGGGCCAACGTCCTGACTTTC

v_gene: TRBV12-3/TRBV12-4
abundance: -
j_gene: TRBJ1-2
d_gene: TRBD1
CDR3aa: CASSSLQGAYGYTF
CDR3nt: TGTGCCAGCAGTTCGTTACAGGGGGCCTATGGCTACACCTTC

v_gene: TRBV3-1
abundance: -
j_gene: TRBJ2-2
d_gene: -
CDR3aa: CASSQRPNTGELFF
CDR3nt: TGTGCCAGCAGCCAAAGGCCGAACACCGGGGAGCTGTTTTTT

v_gene: TRBV7-2
abundance: few
j_gene: TRBJ1-1
d_gene: TRBD1
CDR3aa: CASSFQRSGTGNTEAFF
CDR3nt: TGTGCCAGCAGCTTCCAACGATCTGGGACAGGGAACACTGAAGCTTTCTTT

v_gene: TRBV24-1
abundance: once
j_gene: TRBJ1-6
d_gene: TRBD1
CDR3aa: CATSDFGDRGNSPLHF
CDR3nt: TGTGCCACCAGTGATTTCGGGGACAGGGGAAATTCACCCCTCCACTTT

v_gene: TRBV19
abundance: many
j_gene: TRBJ2-7
d_gene: -
CDR3aa: CASTKGDSYEQYF
CDR3nt: TGTGCCAGTACAAAGGGGGATTCCTACGAGCAGTACTTC

v_gene: TRBV9
abundance: many
j_gene: TRBJ2-7
d_gene: TRBD2
CDR3aa: CASSVGTSGSEQYF
CDR3nt: TGTGCCAGCAGCGTAGGGACTAGCGGGAGCGAGCAGTACTTC

v_gene: TRBV4-2
abundance: -
j_gene: TRBJ1-5
d_gene: TRBD1
CDR3aa: CASSQDPGGRGQPQHF
CDR3nt: TGTGCCAGCAGCCAAGACCCCGGGGGCAGGGGGCAGCCCCAGCATTTT